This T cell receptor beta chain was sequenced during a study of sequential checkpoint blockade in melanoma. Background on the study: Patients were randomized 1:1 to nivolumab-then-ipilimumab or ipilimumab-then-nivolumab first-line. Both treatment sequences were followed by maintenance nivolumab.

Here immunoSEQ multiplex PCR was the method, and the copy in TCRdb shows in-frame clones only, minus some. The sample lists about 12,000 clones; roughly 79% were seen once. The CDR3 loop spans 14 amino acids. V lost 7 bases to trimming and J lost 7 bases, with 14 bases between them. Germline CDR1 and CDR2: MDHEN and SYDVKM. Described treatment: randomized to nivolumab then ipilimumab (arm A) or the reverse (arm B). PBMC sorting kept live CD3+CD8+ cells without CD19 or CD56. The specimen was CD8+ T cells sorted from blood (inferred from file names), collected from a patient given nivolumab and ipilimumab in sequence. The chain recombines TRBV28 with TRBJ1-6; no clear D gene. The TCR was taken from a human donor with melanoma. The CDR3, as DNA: TGTGCCAGCACCACTCGGGAGCGGAATTCACCCCTCCACTTT. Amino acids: CASTTRERNSPLHF.